This TCR beta chain derives from a study of shared clonotypes between healthy human individuals. Worth noting for this clone: Its target is unknown.

In the authors' methods: For the immunoSEQ data, sequences were junction-only without quality scores, so filtering differed. TCRdb's table, derived via immunoSEQ multiplex PCR, lists solely in-frame clones and lacks some. V and J calls and clone size are copied from that table; D and trimming were computed from the DNA. The table shows fewer than 3 million clones, with about nine tenths occurring only once. Study conclusions and caveats: Around 5% of naive CD4 clonotypes were common to a handful of donors. The study found lower generation probabilities in non-shared clonotypes than in those shared by all four donors.

The CDR3 is 12 amino acids. Germline V gene sequence: CDR1 MNHNY, CDR2 SVGAGI (reference sequence). V was trimmed by 5 bases and J by 7 bases, leaving 12 bases between them. The source is a man aged 18 to 35 in good health. Some clones in this sample may be carry-over from other donors' samples. The chain couples TRBV6-6 to TRBJ2-7; tentative D call: TRBD1 (6 bases). The sequencing sample was made of naive CD4+ T cells from PBMCs. Sample subset: CD45RA+ positively selected. This CDR3 is CASSGTSLEQYF. DNA of the CDR3: TGTGCCAGCAGTGGGACATCTCTGGAGCAGTACTTC.